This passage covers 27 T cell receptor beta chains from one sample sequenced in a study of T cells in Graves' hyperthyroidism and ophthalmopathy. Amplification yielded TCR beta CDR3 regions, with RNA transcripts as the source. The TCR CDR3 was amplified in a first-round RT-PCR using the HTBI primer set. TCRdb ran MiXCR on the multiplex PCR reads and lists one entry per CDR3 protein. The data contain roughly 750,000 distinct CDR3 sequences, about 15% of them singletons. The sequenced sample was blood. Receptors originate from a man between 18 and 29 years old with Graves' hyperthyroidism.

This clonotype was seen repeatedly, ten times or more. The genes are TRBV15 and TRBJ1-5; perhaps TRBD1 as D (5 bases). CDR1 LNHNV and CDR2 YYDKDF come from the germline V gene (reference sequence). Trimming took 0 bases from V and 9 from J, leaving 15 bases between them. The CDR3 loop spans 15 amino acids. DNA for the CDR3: TGTGCCACCAGCAGAGAGGGCAGGGAACAATGGCCCCAGCATTTT. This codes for CATSREGREQWPQHF.

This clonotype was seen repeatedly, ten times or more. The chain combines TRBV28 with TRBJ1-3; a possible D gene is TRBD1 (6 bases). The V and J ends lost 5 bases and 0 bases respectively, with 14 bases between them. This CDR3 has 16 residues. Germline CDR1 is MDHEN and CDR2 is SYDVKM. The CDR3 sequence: CASSTYRDLSGNTIYF. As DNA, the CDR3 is TGTGCCAGCAGTACCTACAGGGACCTCTCTGGAAACACCATATATTTT.

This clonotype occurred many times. The CDR3 coding sequence is TGTGCCAGCAGCCCGGGCGGGACTCCGTCCTACGAGCAGTACTTC. Translation: CASSPGGTPSYEQYF. The genes are TRBV18 and TRBJ2-7; D is perhaps TRBD2 (6 bases). V dropped 8 bases and J dropped 1 base, with 18 bases sitting between them. The CDR3 is 15 amino acids. CDR1 KGHSH and CDR2 LQKENI come from the germline V gene.

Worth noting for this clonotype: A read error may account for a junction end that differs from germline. Here the CDR3 DNA reads TGCACCAGCAGCTTGCGGGAGTGGGATACGCAGTATTTT. It translates to CTSSLREWDTQYF. The chain joins TRBV5-1 to TRBJ2-3; 7 bases map to TRBD2. The length of the CDR3 is 13 residues. CDR1 and CDR2 from the germline V gene are SGHRS and YFSETQ.

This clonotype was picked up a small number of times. The CDR3 coding sequence is TGTGCCAGCAGCCAAGAGGTAGGGAGCGAGCAGTACTTC. This codes for CASSQEVGSEQYF. V and J are TRBV3-1 and TRBJ2-7; a weak D match, TRBD2 (5 bases). This CDR3 spans 13 amino acids. Germline-derived CDR1 and CDR2 are LGHDT and YNNKEL (reference sequence). V was clipped by 0 bases and J by 6 bases, with 9 bases between them.

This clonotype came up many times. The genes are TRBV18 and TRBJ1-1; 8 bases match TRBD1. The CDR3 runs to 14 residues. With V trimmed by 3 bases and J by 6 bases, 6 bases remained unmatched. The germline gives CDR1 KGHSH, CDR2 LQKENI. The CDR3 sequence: CASSPTGVGAEAFF. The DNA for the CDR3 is TGTGCCAGCTCACCGACAGGGGTCGGGGCTGAAGCTTTCTTT.

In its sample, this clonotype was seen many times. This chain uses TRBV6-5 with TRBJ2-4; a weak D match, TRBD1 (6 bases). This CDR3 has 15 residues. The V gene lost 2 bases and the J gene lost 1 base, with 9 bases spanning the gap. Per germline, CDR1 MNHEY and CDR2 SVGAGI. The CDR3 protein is CASSYGQGAKNIQYF. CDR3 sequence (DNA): TGTGCCAGCAGTTACGGGCAGGGGGCCAAAAACATTCAGTACTTC.

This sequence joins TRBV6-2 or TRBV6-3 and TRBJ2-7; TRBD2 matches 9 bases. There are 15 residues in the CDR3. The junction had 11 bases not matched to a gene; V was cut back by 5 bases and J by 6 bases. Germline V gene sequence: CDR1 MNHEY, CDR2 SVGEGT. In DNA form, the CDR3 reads TGTGCCAGCAGTCGTAGCGGGAGCCATGGTGGCGAGCAGTACTTC. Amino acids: CASSRSGSHGGEQYF.

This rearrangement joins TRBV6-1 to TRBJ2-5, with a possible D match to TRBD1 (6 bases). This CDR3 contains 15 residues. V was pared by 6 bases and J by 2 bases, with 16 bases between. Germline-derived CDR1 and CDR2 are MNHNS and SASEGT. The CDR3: CASRKQGSLQETQYF. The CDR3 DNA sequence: TGTGCCAGCAGAAAGCAGGGGTCCTTACAAGAGACCCAGTACTTC.

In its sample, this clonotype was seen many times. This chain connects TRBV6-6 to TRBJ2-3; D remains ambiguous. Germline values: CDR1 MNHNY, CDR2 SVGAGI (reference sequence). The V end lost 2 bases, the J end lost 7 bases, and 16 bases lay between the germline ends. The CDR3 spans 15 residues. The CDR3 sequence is CASSYGIPTLHTQYF. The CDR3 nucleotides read TGTGCCAGCAGTTACGGGATCCCCACGTTGCATACGCAGTATTTT.

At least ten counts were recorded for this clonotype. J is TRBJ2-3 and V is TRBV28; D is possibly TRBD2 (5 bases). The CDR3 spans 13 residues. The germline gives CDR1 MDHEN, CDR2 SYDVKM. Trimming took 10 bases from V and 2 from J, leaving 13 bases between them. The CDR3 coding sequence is TGTGCCACCGGAGGCCTTCCCACAGATACGCAGTATTTT. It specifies CATGGLPTDTQYF.

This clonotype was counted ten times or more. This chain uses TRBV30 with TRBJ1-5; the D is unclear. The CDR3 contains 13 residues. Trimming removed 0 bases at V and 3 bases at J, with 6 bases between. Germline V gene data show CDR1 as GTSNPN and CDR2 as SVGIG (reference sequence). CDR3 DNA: TGTGCCTGGAGTGTACAAACCAATCAGCCCCAGCATTTT. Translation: CAWSVQTNQPQHF.

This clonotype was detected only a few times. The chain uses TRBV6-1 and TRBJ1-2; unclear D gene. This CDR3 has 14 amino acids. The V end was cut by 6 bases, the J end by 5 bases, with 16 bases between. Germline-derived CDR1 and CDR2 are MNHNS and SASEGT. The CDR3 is CASRLGSSLYGYTF. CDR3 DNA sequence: TGTGCCAGCAGACTTGGGAGCTCCTTATATGGCTACACCTTC.

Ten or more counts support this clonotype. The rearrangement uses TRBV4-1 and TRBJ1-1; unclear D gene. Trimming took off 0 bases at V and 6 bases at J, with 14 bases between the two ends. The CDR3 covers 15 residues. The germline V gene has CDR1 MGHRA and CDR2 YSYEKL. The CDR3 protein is CASSQEIQANAEAFF. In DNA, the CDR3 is TGCGCCAGCAGCCAAGAAATCCAGGCTAACGCTGAAGCTTTCTTT.

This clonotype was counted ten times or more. CDR3 sequence (DNA): TGTGCCTGGAGGGGCGCGGGACAGCAAGAGACCCAGTACTTC. Its translation: CAWRGAGQQETQYF. V is TRBV30 and J is TRBJ2-5, with a weak D call TRBD1 (7 bases). Trimming shortened V by 3 bases and J by 2 bases, and 13 bases separated the two germline ends. This CDR3 contains 14 residues. Germline V lookup: CDR1 GTSNPN, CDR2 SVGIG (reference sequence).

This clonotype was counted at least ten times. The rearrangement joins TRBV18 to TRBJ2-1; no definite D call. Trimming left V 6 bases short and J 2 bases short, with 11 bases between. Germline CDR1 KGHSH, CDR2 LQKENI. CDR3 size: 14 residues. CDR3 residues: CASSPSSAYNEQFF. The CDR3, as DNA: TGTGCCAGCTCCCCGTCCAGCGCCTACAATGAGCAGTTCTTC.

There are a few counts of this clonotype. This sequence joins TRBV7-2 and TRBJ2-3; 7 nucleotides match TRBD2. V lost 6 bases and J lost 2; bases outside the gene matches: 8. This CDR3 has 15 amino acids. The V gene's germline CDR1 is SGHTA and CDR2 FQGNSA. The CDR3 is CASRERTSPTDTQYF. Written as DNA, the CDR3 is TGTGCCAGCAGGGAAAGGACTAGTCCCACAGATACGCAGTATTTT.

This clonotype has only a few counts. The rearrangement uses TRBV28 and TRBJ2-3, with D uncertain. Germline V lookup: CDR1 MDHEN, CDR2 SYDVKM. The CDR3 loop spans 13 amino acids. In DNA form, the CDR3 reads TGTGCTGCCCCAGGTCTCGGCACAGATACGCAGTATTTT. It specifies CAAPGLGTDTQYF.

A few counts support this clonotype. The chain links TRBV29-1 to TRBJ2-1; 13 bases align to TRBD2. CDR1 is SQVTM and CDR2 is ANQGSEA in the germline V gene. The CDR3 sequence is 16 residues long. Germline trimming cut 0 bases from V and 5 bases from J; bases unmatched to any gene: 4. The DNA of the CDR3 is TGCAGCGTTGAAGAACTAGCGGGAGGGAATCACAATGAGCAGTTCTTC. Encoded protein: CSVEELAGGNHNEQFF.

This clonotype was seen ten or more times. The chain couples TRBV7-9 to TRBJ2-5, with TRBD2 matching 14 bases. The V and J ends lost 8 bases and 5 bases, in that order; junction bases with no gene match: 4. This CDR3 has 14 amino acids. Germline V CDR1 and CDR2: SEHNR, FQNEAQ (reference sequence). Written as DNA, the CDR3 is TGTGCCAGCGGGACTAGCGGGAGCGAGGAGACCCAGTACTTC. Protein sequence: CASGTSGSEETQYF.

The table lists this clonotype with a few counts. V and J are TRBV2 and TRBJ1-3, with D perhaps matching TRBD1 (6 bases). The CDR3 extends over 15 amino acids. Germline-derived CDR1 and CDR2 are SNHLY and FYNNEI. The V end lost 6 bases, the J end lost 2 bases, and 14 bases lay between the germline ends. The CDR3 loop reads CASRSDGTTGNTIYF. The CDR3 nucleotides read TGTGCCAGCAGGAGCGACGGGACAACTGGAAACACCATATATTTT.

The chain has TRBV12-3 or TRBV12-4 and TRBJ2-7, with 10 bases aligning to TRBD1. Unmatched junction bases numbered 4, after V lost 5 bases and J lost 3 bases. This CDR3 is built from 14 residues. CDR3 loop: CASSRQGADYEQYF. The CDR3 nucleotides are TGTGCCAGCAGTCGACAGGGGGCGGACTACGAGCAGTACTTC.

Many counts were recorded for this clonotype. The chain's CDR3 is CASSFTRNEQFF. CDR3 DNA sequence: TGTGCCAGCAGTTTTACTCGGAATGAGCAGTTCTTC. The J gene is TRBJ2-1, the V gene TRBV28; D is uncertain. CDR1 and CDR2 (germline): MDHEN, SYDVKM. Trimming removed 3 bases from V and 7 bases from J, with 7 bases in between. The length of the CDR3 is 12 residues.

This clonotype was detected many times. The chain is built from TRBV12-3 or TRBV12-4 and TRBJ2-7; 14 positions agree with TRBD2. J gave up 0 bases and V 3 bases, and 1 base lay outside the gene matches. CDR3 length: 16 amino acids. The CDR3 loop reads CASSLTSGGGSYEQYF. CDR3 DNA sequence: TGTGCCAGCAGTTTGACTAGCGGGGGGGGCTCCTACGAGCAGTACTTC.

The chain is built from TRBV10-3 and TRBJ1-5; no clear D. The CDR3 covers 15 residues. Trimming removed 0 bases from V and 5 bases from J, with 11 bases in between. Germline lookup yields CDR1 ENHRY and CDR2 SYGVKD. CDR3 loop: CAISESSSGHQPQHF. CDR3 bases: TGTGCCATCAGTGAGTCGAGCTCTGGGCATCAGCCCCAGCATTTT.

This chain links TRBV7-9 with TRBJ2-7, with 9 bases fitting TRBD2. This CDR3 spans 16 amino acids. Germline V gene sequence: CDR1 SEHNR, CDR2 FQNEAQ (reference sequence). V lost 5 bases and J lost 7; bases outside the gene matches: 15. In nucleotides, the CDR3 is TGTGCCAGCAGCGCTAGTGATCTAGCGGGACTATATGAGCAGTACTTC. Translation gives CASSASDLAGLYEQYF.

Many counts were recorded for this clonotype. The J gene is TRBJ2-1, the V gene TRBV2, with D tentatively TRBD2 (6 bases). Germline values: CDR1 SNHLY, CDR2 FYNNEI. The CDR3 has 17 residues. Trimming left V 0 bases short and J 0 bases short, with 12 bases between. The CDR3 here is CASSEAPGGSSYNEQFF. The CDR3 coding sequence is TGTGCCAGCAGTGAAGCCCCCGGGGGAAGCTCCTACAATGAGCAGTTCTTC.